The source of this T cell receptor (beta chain) is a study of cytomegalovirus exposure and HLA in healthy donors. Across the whole study: Across around 400 genotyped donors, roughly 80% landed in the Caucasian-associated ancestry cluster.

The CDR3 spans 15 residues. The V and J ends lost 0 bases and 3 bases, in that order; junction bases with no gene match: 5. Germline V gene data show CDR1 as LGHNA and CDR2 as YSLEER. 60 Vbeta and 13 Jbeta primers were used in PCR. Per the study methods: Counted up in a later analysis, unique TCR beta chains came to 65 million to 80 million, with about 9.9 million shared. Some clones are missing from TCRdb's copy, which holds only in-frame ones; the method was immunoSEQ multiplex PCR. V and J calls plus clone size are reproduced from that table; the DNA served to infer D and trimming. Altogether some 87,000 clones are present, approximately 79% being singletons, with the ten largest covering around 2.5%.

Source material: PBMCs. The chain recombines TRBV4-3 with TRBJ2-7; 7 bases line up with TRBD2. This sequence was found in a man younger than 45 in good health and CMV-seronegative. CDR3 sequence: CASSQDLGLLYEQYF. The CDR3 nucleotides are TGCGCCAGCAGCCAAGATTTGGGACTACTCTACGAGCAGTACTTC.